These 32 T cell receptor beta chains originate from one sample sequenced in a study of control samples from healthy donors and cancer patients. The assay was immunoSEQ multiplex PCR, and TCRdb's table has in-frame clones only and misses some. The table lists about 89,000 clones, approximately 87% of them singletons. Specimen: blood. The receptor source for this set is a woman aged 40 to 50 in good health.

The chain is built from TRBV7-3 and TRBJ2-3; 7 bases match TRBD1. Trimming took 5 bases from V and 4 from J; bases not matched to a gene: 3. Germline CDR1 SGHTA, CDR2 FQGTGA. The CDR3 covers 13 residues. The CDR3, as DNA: TGTGCCAGCAGCCGACAGGGAGCAGATACGCAGTATTTT. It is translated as CASSRQGADTQYF.

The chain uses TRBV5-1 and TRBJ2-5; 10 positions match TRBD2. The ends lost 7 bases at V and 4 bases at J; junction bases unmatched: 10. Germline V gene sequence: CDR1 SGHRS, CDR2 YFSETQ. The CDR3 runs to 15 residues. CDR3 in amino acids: CASDVAGGRGETQYF. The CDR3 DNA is TGCGCCAGCGACGTAGCGGGGGGCCGGGGAGAGACCCAGTACTTC.

CDR3 in DNA: TGTGCCTGGAGGAAAAGCTCCTATAATTCACCCCTCCACTTT. Its protein is CAWRKSSYNSPLHF. This chain uses TRBV30 with TRBJ1-6, with no clear D. Trimming left V 3 bases short and J 0 bases short, with 6 bases between. Germline-derived CDR1 and CDR2 are GTSNPN and SVGIG (reference sequence). The length of the CDR3 is 14 residues. The full variable domain, rest sourced from reference TRBV30 and TRBJ1-6, is SQTIHQWPATLVQPVGSPLSLECTVEGTSNPNLYWYRQAAGRGLQLLFYSVGIGQISSEVPQNLSASRPQDRQFILSSKKLLLSDSGFYLCAWRKSSYNSPLHFGNGTRLTVT.

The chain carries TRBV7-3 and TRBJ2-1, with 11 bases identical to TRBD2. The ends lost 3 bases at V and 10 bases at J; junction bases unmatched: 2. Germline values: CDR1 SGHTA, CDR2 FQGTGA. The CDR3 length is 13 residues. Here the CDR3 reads CASSFLAGGEQFF. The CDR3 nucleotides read TGTGCCAGCAGCTTTCTAGCGGGGGGCGAGCAGTTCTTC. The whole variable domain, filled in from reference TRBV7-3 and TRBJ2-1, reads GAGVSQTPSNKVTEKGKYVELRCDPISGHTALYWYRQSLGQGPEFLIYFQGTGAADDSGLPNDRFFAVRPEGSVSTLKIQRTERGDSAVYLCASSFLAGGEQFFGPGTRLTVL.

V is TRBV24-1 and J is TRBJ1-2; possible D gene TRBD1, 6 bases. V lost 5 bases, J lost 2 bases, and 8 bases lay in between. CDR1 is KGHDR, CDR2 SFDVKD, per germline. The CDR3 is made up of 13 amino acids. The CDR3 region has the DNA TGTGCCACCAGTGCCAGGGGAAACTATGGCTACACCTTC. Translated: CATSARGNYGYTF.

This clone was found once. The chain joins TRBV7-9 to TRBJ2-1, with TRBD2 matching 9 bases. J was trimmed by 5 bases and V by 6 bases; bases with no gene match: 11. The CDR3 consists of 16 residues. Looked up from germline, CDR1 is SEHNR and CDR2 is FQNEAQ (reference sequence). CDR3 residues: CASSSPSGGPNNEQFF. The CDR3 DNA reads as TGTGCCAGCAGTTCACCCAGCGGGGGGCCTAACAATGAGCAGTTCTTC.

The CDR3 sequence is CASSMEKGGEHNEQFF. DNA for the CDR3: TGTGCCAGTAGTATGGAGAAAGGGGGCGAGCACAATGAGCAGTTCTTC. The gene calls are TRBV19 and TRBJ2-1, with 7 bases identical to TRBD1. Germline CDR1 is LNHDA and CDR2 is SQIVND (reference sequence). This CDR3 is built from 16 residues. After removal of 3 bases from V and 5 bases from J, the junction contained 10 bases not matched to a gene.

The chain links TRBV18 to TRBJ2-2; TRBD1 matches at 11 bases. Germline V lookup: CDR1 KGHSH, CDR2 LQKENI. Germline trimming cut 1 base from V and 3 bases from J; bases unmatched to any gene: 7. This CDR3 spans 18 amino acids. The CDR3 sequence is CASSPLGQGAPDTGELFF. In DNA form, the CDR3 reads TGTGCCAGCTCACCACTAGGACAGGGGGCGCCGGACACCGGGGAGCTGTTTTTT.

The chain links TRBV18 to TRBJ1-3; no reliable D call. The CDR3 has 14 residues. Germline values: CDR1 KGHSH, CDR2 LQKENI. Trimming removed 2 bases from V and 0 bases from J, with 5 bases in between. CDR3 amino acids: CASSPGDSGNTIYF. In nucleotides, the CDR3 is TGTGCCAGCTCACCAGGAGACTCTGGAAACACCATATATTTT.

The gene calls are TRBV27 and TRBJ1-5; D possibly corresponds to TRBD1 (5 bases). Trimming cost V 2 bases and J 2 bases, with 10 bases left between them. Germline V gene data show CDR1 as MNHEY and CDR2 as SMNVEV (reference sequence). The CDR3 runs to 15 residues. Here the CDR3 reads CASSLGGARNQPQHF. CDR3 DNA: TGTGCCAGCAGTTTAGGCGGGGCCCGCAATCAGCCCCAGCATTTT.

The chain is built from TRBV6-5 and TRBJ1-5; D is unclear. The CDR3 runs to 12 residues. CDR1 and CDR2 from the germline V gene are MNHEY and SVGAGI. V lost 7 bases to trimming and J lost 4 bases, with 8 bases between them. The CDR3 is CASKSANQPQHF. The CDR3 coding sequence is TGTGCCAGCAAGTCGGCAAATCAGCCCCAGCATTTT.

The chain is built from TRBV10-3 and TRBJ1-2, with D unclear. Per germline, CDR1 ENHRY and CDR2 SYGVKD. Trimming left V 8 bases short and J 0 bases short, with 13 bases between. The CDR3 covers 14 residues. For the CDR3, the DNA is TGTGCCATCTCCTACCAGAATCCTAACTATGGCTACACCTTC. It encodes CAISYQNPNYGYTF.

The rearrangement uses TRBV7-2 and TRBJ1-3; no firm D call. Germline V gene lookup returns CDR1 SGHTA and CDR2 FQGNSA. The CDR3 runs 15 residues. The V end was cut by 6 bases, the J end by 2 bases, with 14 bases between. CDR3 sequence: CASRSSREAGNTIYF. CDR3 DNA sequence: TGTGCCAGCAGATCAAGCCGGGAAGCTGGAAACACCATATATTTT.

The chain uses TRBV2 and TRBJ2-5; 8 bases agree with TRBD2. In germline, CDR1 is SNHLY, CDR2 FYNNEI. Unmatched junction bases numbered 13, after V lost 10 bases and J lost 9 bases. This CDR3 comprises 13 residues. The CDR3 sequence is CATKANTGRAQYF. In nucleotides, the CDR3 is TGTGCCACCAAGGCGAACACCGGGAGGGCCCAGTACTTC.

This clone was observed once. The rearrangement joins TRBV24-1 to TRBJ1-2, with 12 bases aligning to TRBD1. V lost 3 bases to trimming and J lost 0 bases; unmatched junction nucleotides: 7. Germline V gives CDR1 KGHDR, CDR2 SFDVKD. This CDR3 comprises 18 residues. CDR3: CATSDPQGTGGSNYGYTF. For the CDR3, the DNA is TGTGCCACCAGTGATCCGCAGGGGACAGGGGGCTCTAACTATGGCTACACCTTC.

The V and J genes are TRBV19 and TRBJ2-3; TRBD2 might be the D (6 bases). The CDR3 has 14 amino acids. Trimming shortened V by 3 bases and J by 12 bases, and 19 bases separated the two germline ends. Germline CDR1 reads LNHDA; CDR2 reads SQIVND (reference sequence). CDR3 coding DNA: TGTGCCAGTAGTATCGATACCGGGACTCCCATCCAGTATTTT. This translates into CASSIDTGTPIQYF.

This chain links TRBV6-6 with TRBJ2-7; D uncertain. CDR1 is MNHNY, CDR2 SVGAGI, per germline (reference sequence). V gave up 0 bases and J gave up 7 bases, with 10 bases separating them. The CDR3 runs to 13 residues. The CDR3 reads CASSYSRSGEQYF. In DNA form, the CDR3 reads TGTGCCAGCAGTTACTCGCGCTCTGGGGAGCAGTACTTC.

CDR3 sequence: CASSYSTGRVNSPLHF. CDR3 nucleotide sequence: TGTGCCAGCAGTTACTCGACGGGCAGGGTTAATTCACCCCTCCACTTT. The gene calls are TRBV6-5 and TRBJ1-6; a weak D match, TRBD1 (5 bases). There are 16 residues in the CDR3. V was shortened by 0 bases and J by 6 bases, with 12 bases between the two germline ends. The germline V gene encodes CDR1 MNHEY and CDR2 SVGAGI.

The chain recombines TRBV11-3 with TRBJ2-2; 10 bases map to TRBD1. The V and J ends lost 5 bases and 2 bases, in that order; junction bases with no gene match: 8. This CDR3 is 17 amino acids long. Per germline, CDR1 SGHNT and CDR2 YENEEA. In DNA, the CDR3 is TGTGCCAGCAGCCTACGGACAGGGGGGAGAAACACCGGGGAGCTGTTTTTT. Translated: CASSLRTGGRNTGELFF. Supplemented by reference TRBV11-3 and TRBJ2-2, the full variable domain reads EAGVVQSPRYKIIEKKQPVAFWCNPISGHNTLYWYLQNLGQGPELLIRYENEEAVDDSQLPKDRFSAERLKGVDSTLKIQPAELGDSAVYLCASSLRTGGRNTGELFFGEGSRLTVL.

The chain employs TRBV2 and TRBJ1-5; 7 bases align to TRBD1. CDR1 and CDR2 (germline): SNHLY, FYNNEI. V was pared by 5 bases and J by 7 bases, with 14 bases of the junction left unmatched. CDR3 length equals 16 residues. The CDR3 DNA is TGTGCCAGCAGTCTCGACAGGGAGGCTCGCTGGCAGCCCCAGCATTTT. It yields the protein CASSLDREARWQPQHF.

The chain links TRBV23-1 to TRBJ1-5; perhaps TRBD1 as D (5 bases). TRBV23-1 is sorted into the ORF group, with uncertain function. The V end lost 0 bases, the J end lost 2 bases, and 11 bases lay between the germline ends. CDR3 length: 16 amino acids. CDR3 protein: CASSQSTGQGNQPQHF. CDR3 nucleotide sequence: TGCGCCAGCAGTCAATCCACAGGACAAGGCAATCAGCCCCAGCATTTT.

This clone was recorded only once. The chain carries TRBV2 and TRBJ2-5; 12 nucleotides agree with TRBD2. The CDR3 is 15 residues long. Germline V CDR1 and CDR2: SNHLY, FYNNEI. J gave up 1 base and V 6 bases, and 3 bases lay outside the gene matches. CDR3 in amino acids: CASSRGLAGQETQYF. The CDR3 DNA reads TGTGCCAGCAGCAGGGGACTAGCGGGCCAAGAGACCCAGTACTTC.

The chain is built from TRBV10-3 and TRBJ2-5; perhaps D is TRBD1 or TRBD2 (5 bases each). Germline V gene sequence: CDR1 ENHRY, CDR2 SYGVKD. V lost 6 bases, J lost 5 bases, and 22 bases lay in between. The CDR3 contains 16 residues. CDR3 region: CAISDSGGSTLETQYF. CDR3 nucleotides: TGTGCCATCAGCGACAGTGGAGGTTCCACTTTGGAGACCCAGTACTTC.

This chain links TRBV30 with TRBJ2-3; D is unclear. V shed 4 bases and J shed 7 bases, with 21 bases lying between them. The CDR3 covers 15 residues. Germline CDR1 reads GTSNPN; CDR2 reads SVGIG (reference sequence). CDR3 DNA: TGTGCCTGGACCCCCGACTCCGCTACTCGGAATACGCAGTATTTT. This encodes CAWTPDSATRNTQYF.

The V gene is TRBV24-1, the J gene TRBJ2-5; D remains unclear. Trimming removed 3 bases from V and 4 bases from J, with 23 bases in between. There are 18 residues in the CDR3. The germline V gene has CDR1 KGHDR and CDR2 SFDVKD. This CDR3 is CATSDRTGKTQFRETQYF. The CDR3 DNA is TGTGCCACCAGTGATCGTACCGGAAAAACACAATTCCGAGAGACCCAGTACTTC.

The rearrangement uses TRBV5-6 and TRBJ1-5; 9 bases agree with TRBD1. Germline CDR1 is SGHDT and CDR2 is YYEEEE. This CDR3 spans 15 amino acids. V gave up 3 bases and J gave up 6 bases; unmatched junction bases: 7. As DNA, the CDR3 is TGTGCCAGCAGCTCGCGGGACAGGGTTGGTCAGCCCCAGCATTTT. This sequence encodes CASSSRDRVGQPQHF. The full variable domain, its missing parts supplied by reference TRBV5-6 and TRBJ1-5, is DAGVTQSPTHLIKTRGQQVTLRCSPKSGHDTVSWYQQALGQGPQFIFQYYEEEERQRGNFPDRFSGHQFPNYSSELNVNALLLGDSALYLCASSSRDRVGQPQHFGDGTRLSIL.

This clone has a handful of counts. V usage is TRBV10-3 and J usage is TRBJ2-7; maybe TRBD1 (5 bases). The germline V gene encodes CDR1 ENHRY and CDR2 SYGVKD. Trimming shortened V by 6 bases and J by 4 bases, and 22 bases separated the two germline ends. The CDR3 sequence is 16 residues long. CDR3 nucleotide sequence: TGTGCCATCAGATCGGTGGCGGCAAGGGGTTCGTACGAGCAGTACTTC. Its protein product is CAIRSVAARGSYEQYF.

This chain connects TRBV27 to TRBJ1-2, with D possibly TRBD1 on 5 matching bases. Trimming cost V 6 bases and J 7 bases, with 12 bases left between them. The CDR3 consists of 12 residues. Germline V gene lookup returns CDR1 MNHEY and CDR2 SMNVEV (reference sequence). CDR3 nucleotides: TGTGCCAGCAGACGCCAGGGATTTGGCTACACCTTC. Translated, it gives CASRRQGFGYTF.

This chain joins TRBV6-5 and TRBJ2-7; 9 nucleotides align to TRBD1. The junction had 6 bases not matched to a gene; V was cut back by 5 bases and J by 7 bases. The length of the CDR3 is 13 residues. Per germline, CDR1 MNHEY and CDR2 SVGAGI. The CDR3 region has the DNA TGTGCCAGCAGTCTACAGGGGGCAGGAGAGCAGTACTTC. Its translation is CASSLQGAGEQYF.

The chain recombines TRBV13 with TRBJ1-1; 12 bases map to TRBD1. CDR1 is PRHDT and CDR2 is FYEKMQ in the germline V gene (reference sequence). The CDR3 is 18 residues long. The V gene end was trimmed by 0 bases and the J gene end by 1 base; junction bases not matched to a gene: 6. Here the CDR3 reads CASSLGSGTGGRNTEAFF. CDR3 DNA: TGTGCCAGCAGCTTAGGGTCCGGGACAGGGGGCCGGAACACTGAAGCTTTCTTT.

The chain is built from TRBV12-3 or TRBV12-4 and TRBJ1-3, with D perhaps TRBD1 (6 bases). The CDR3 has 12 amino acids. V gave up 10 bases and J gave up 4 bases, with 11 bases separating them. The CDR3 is CATRGGGNTIYF. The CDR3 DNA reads TGTGCCACCAGGGGAGGAGGAAACACCATATATTTT.

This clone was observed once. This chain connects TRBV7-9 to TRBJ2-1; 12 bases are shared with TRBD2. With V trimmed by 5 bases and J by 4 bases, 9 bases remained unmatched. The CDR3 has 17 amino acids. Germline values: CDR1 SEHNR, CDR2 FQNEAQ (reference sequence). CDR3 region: CASSPRLAGVSYNEQFF. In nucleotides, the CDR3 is TGTGCCAGCAGCCCCAGACTAGCGGGGGTGTCATACAATGAGCAGTTCTTC. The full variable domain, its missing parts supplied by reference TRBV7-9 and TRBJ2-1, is DTGVSQNPRHKITKRGQNVTFRCDPISEHNRLYWYRQTLGQGPEFLTYFQNEAQLEKSRLLSDRFSAERPKGSFSTLEIQRTEQGDSAMYLCASSPRLAGVSYNEQFFGPGTRLTVL.